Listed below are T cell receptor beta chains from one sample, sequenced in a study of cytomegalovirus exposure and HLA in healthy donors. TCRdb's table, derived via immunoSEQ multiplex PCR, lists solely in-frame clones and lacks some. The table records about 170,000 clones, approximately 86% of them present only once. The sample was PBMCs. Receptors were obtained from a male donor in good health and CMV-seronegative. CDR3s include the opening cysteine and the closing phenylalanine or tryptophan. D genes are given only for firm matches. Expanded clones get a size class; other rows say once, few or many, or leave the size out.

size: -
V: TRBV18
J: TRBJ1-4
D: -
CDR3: CASSRALNEKLFF
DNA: TGTGCCAGCTCACGAGCCTTAAATGAAAAACTGTTTTTT

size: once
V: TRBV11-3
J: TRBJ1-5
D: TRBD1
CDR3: CASSGDRENQPQHF
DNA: TGTGCCAGCAGCGGGGACAGGGAGAATCAGCCCCAGCATTTT

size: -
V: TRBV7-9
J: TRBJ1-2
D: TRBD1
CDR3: CSSSQRDPGQGVFYGYTF
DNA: TGTTCCAGCAGCCAGCGCGATCCGGGACAGGGGGTTTTTTATGGCTACACCTTC

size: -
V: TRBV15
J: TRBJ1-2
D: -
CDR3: CATKQGRGLYYGYTF
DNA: TGTGCCACCAAGCAGGGCAGGGGCCTTTACTATGGCTACACCTTC

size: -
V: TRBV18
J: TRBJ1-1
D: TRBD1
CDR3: CASSPGRGHTEAFF
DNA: TGTGCCAGCTCACCTGGCAGGGGGCACACTGAAGCTTTCTTT

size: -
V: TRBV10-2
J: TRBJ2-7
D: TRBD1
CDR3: CATADRGYEQYF
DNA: TGCGCCACGGCGGACAGGGGCTACGAGCAGTACTTC

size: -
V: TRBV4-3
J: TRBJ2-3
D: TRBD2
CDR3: CASSQGLAVSTDTQYF
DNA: TGCGCCAGCAGCCAAGGGCTAGCGGTAAGCACAGATACGCAGTATTTT

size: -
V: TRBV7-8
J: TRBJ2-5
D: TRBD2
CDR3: CASSRHLAGLAGGGGGETQYF
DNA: TGTGCCAGCAGCCGACACCTGGCCGGCCTAGCGGGAGGAGGAGGCGGGGAGACCCAGTACTTC

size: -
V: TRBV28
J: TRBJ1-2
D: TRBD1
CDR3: CASSFINREQGGYTF
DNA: TGTGCCAGCAGTTTCATTAACAGGGAACAGGGGGGCTACACCTTC

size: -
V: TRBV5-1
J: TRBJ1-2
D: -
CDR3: CASKEVYGYTF
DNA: TGCGCCAGCAAGGAGGTTTATGGCTACACCTTC

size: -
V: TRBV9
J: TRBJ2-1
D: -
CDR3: CASSPQIGDEQFF
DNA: TGTGCCAGCAGCCCACAAATCGGGGATGAGCAGTTCTTC

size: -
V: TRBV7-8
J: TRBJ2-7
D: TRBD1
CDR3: CASSQGTGTSYEQYF
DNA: TGTGCCAGCAGCCAAGGGACAGGAACTTCCTACGAGCAGTACTTC

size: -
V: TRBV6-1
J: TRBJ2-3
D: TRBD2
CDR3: CASASGRFADTQYF
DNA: TGTGCCAGCGCTAGCGGGAGGTTCGCAGATACGCAGTATTTT

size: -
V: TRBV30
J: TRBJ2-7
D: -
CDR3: CAWSPGTWGRGENEQYF
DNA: TGTGCCTGGAGTCCTGGGACATGGGGTAGGGGCGAAAACGAGCAGTACTTC

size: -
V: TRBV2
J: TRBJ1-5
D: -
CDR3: CASSGTDYNQPQHF
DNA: TGTGCCAGCAGTGGGACAGATTACAATCAGCCCCAGCATTTT

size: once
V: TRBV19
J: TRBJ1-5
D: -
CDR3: CASSSLSNQPQHF
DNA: TGTGCCAGTAGTTCTCTTAGCAATCAGCCCCAGCATTTT

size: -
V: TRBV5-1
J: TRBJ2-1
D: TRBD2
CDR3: CASSSGLAGGDEQFF
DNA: TGCGCCAGCAGTTCCGGACTAGCGGGAGGAGATGAGCAGTTCTTC

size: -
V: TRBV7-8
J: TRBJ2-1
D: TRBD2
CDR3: CASSSTSGGTNEQFF
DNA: TGTGCCAGCAGTTCTACTAGCGGGGGCACGAATGAGCAGTTCTTC

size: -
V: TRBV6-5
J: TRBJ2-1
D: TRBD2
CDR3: CASSYRTSGRRYEQFF
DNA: TGTGCCAGCAGTTACCGGACTAGCGGGAGGCGATATGAGCAGTTCTTC

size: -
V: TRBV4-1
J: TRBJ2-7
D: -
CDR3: CASSQGAGYEQYF
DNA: TGCGCCAGCAGCCAGGGCGCAGGCTACGAGCAGTACTTC

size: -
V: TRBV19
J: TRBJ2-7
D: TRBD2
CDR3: CASSIGAGGYEQYF
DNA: TGTGCCAGTAGTATCGGAGCGGGAGGCTACGAGCAGTACTTC

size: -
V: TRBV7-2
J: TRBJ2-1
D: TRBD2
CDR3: CASSLSGVAYNEQFF
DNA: TGTGCCAGCAGCTTGAGCGGGGTTGCCTACAATGAGCAGTTCTTC

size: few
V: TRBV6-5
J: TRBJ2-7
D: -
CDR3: CASSYATGSSYEQYF
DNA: TGTGCCAGCAGTTACGCCACAGGGAGCTCCTACGAGCAGTACTTC

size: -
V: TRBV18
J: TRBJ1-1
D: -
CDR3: CASSSGLGEAFF
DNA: TGTGCCAGCTCATCAGGGTTAGGAGAAGCTTTCTTT

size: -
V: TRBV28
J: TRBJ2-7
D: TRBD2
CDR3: CASGASGTYEQYF
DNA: TGTGCCAGCGGGGCTAGCGGTACCTACGAGCAGTACTTC

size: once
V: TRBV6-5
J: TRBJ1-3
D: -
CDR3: CASSFQSPGNTIYF
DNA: TGTGCCAGCAGCTTCCAGTCCCCTGGAAACACCATATATTTT

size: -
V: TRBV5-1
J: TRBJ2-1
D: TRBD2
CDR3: CASSRTGGQGFEQFF
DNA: TGCGCCAGCAGCCGGACGGGAGGCCAGGGTTTTGAGCAGTTCTTC

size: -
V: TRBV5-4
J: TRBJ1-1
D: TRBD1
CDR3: CASSFDRGYTEAFF
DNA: TGTGCCAGCAGCTTCGACAGGGGTTACACTGAAGCTTTCTTT

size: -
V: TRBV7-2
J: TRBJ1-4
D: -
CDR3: CATRSGGVTISNEKLFF
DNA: TGTGCCACCAGATCCGGGGGGGTAACTATCTCCAATGAAAAACTGTTTTTT

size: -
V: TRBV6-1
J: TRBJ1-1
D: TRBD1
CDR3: CASSEAPGGGWGTEAFF
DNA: TGTGCCAGCAGTGAAGCCCCAGGGGGTGGATGGGGCACTGAAGCTTTCTTT

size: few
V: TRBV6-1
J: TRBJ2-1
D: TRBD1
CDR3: CASSRQYRGNEQFF
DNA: TGTGCCAGCAGCCGACAGTACAGGGGTAATGAGCAGTTCTTC

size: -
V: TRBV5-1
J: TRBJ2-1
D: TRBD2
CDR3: CASSLGRLAGGANEQFF
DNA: TGCGCCAGCAGCTTGGGCAGACTAGCGGGGGGTGCCAATGAGCAGTTCTTC

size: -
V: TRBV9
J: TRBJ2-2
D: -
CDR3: CASSVDAGLNTGELFF
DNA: TGTGCCAGCAGCGTAGATGCGGGTCTAAACACCGGGGAGCTGTTTTTT

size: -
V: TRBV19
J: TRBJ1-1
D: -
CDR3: CASSIEGGHTEAFF
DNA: TGTGCCAGTAGTATAGAGGGGGGGCACACTGAAGCTTTCTTT

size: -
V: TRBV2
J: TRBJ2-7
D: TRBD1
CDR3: CASTKPGQGYEQYF
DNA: TGTGCCAGCACAAAGCCGGGACAGGGCTACGAGCAGTACTTC

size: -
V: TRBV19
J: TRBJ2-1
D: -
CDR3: CASSALGRRSMNEQFF
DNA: TGTGCCAGTAGTGCCTTGGGGAGGAGATCAATGAATGAGCAGTTCTTC

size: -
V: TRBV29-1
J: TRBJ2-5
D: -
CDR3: CSVGGSVGGVGETQYF
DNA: TGCAGCGTTGGGGGTTCGGTCGGGGGTGTGGGAGAGACCCAGTACTTC

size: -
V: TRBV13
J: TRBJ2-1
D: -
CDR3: CASSPGWAHNEQFF
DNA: TGTGCCAGCAGCCCAGGGTGGGCTCACAATGAGCAGTTCTTC

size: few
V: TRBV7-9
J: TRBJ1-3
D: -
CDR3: CASSPQAGGNTIYF
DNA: TGTGCCAGCAGCCCGCAGGCGGGGGGAAACACCATATATTTT

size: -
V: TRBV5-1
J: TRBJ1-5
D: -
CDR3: CASSPLYDQPQHF
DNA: TGCGCCAGCAGCCCCCTATATGATCAGCCCCAGCATTTT

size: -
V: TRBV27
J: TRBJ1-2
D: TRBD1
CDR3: CASSPPGQGRGYTF
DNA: TGTGCCAGCAGTCCCCCCGGACAGGGTCGTGGCTACACCTTC

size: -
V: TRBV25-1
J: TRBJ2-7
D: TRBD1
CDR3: CASIGRGPYEQYF
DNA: TGTGCCAGCATAGGAAGGGGGCCCTACGAGCAGTACTTC

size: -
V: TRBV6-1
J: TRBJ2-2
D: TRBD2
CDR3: CASSAGLAGVERELFF
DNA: TGTGCCAGCAGTGCCGGACTAGCGGGGGTGGAGAGGGAGCTGTTTTTT

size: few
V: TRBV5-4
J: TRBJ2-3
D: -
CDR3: CASSLDYRTDTQYF
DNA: TGTGCCAGCAGCTTGGACTACCGCACAGATACGCAGTATTTT